Shown below are 28 T cell receptor beta chains from a single sample sequenced in a study of cytomegalovirus exposure and HLA in healthy donors. PCR amplification relied on 60 Vbeta primers (plus 13 Jbeta primers). Measured with immunoSEQ multiplex PCR; TCRdb has only the in-frame clones, and not every one. The repertoire holds 120,000 or so clones, with around 80% as singletons. Input material: PBMCs. The receptor source for this set is a woman in her forties or fifties in good health and CMV-seropositive.

CDR3 amino acids: CSVEVQGPYEQYF. The CDR3 region has the DNA TGCAGCGTTGAGGTACAGGGTCCCTACGAGCAGTACTTC. The rearrangement links TRBV29-1 to TRBJ2-7, with D maybe TRBD1 (6 bases). Germline assignment: CDR1 SQVTM and CDR2 ANQGSEA. CDR3 size: 13 residues. Trimming left V 3 bases short and J 2 bases short, with 11 bases between.

The chain uses TRBV6-5 and TRBJ1-1; D is undetermined. The V gene lost 0 bases and the J gene lost 4 bases, with 9 bases spanning the gap. This CDR3 comprises 14 residues. Germline CDR1 and CDR2: MNHEY and SVGAGI. In nucleotides, the CDR3 is TGTGCCAGCAGTTACTCGCGGGGTCCCACTGAAGCTTTCTTT. This translates into CASSYSRGPTEAFF.

The V call is TRBV6-1, the J call TRBJ2-1, with D unresolved. The germline V gene has CDR1 MNHNS and CDR2 SASEGT. The ends were cut back, 7 bases at V and 7 bases at J, with 11 bases in the middle. The CDR3 covers 12 residues. For the CDR3, the DNA is TGTGCCAGCAACCCCTTTCAGAATGAGCAGTTCTTC. This gives the protein CASNPFQNEQFF.

The chain has TRBV4-1 and TRBJ1-2; D may be TRBD1 (6 bases). Trimming removed 0 bases at V and 1 base at J, with 15 bases between. CDR3 length: 17 residues. From germline, CDR1 is MGHRA and CDR2 YSYEKL. The CDR3 spells CASSQDLTGSHNYGYTF. The DNA of the CDR3 is TGCGCCAGCAGCCAAGATTTGACAGGCAGCCATAACTATGGCTACACCTTC.

The rearrangement joins TRBV18 to TRBJ1-2, with D uncertain. The CDR3 covers 14 residues. The germline V gene has CDR1 KGHSH and CDR2 LQKENI. Trimming shortened V by 8 bases and J by 2 bases, and 15 bases separated the two germline ends. The CDR3 here is CASTPGQINYGYTF. The CDR3 coding sequence is TGTGCCAGCACTCCAGGCCAGATAAACTATGGCTACACCTTC. The whole variable domain, remainder taken from reference TRBV18 and TRBJ1-2, is NAGVMQNPRHLVRRRGQEARLRCSPMKGHSHVYWYRQLPEEGLKFMVYLQKENIIDESGMPKERFSAEFPKEGPSILRIQQVVRGDSAAYFCASTPGQINYGYTFGSGTRLTVV.

This chain connects TRBV7-2 to TRBJ2-7; D possibly corresponds to TRBD1 (5 bases). CDR1 and CDR2 (germline): SGHTA, FQGNSA. The CDR3 contains 14 residues. Trimming took off 5 bases at V and 3 bases at J, with 14 bases between the two ends. CDR3 in DNA: TGTGCCAGCAGCACTCAAACAGGAATCTACGAGCAGTACTTC. It translates to CASSTQTGIYEQYF. The whole variable domain, remainder taken from reference TRBV7-2 and TRBJ2-7, is GAGVSQSPSNKVTEKGKDVELRCDPISGHTALYWYRQSLGQGLEFLIYFQGNSAPDKSGLPSDRFSAERTGGSVSTLTIQRTQQEDSAVYLCASSTQTGIYEQYFGPGTRLTVT.

The J gene is TRBJ1-3, the V gene TRBV6-5; D is ambiguous. CDR3 length: 15 residues. V shed 8 bases and J shed 0 bases, with 14 bases lying between them. The germline gives CDR1 MNHEY, CDR2 SVGAGI. CDR3 residues: CASAVAEYSGNTIYF. The CDR3 DNA reads as TGTGCCAGCGCTGTTGCGGAGTACTCTGGAAACACCATATATTTT.

This clone appeared a few times. The chain combines TRBV7-9 with TRBJ2-7, with a weak D call TRBD1 (5 bases). CDR3 length: 16 residues. Germline V gene data show CDR1 as SEHNR and CDR2 as FQNEAQ (reference sequence). The V gene lost 1 base and the J gene lost 2 bases, with 15 bases spanning the gap. In DNA, the CDR3 is TGTGCCAGCAGCTTAGTTGGCCTGACAGACACCTACGAGCAGTACTTC. Amino acids: CASSLVGLTDTYEQYF.

This sequence joins TRBV7-9 and TRBJ2-1; D perhaps matches TRBD1 (5 bases). Deletions cut 4 bases from V and 0 bases from J, with 13 bases between. Germline CDR1 SEHNR, CDR2 FQNEAQ (reference sequence). The CDR3 covers 16 residues. The CDR3 DNA follows: TGTGCCAGCAGCTCCACGACAGAATTCTCCTACAATGAGCAGTTCTTC. It encodes CASSSTTEFSYNEQFF.

This clone is a singleton in its sample. This chain's CDR3 is CAISGGTSYGYTF. The CDR3 nucleotides read TGTGCCATCAGTGGGGGGACTAGCTATGGCTACACCTTC. The chain employs TRBV10-3 and TRBJ1-2; D is perhaps TRBD1 (5 bases). Between the trimmed V and J ends, which lost 4 bases and 4 bases, there was a span of 10 bases. Per the germline V gene, CDR1 is ENHRY and CDR2 is SYGVKD. The CDR3 length is 13 residues.

This chain links TRBV4-2 with TRBJ1-4; D call uncertain. Germline V gene sequence: CDR1 LGHNA, CDR2 YNFKEQ. Trimming pared 0 bases from V and 4 bases from J, leaving 12 bases between. The CDR3 covers 16 residues. The CDR3 region is CASSQESRVVNEKLFF. DNA of the CDR3: TGTGCCAGCAGCCAAGAATCTCGAGTGGTTAATGAAAAACTGTTTTTT.

The chain joins TRBV19 to TRBJ2-7; weak D call: TRBD2 (5 bases). The CDR3 contains 15 residues. Germline CDR1 reads LNHDA; CDR2 reads SQIVND (reference sequence). V was trimmed by 1 base and J by 1 base, leaving 11 bases between them. The CDR3 loop reads CASSIGTGGSYEQYF. In DNA, the CDR3 is TGTGCCAGTAGTATAGGGACTGGCGGTTCCTACGAGCAGTACTTC.

This clone was observed a few times. The V call is TRBV27, the J call TRBJ1-1; D remains ambiguous. Trimming shortened V by 2 bases and J by 11 bases, and 15 bases separated the two germline ends. CDR1 MNHEY and CDR2 SMNVEV come from the germline V gene (reference sequence). This CDR3 comprises 13 residues. The CDR3 coding sequence is TGTGCCAGCAGTTTAATCGCCGGGCGGGCGGCTTTCTTT. Translating gives CASSLIAGRAAFF.

Notes on this clone: At one end the junction does not follow the germline gene, possibly because of a read error. V usage is TRBV7-9 and J usage is TRBJ2-2; D not resolved. Per the germline V gene, CDR1 is SEHNR and CDR2 is FQNEAQ (reference sequence). This CDR3 comprises 16 residues. DNA for the CDR3: TGTTCCAGCAGCTCCGGTGGGCAGTTAAAGACCGGGGAGCTGTTTTTT. Encoded protein: CSSSSGGQLKTGELFF. Supplemented by reference TRBV7-9 and TRBJ2-2, the full variable domain reads DTGVSQNPRHKITKRGQNVTFRCDPISEHNRLYWYRQTLGQGPEFLTYFQNEAQLEKSRLLSDRFSAERPKGSFSTLEIQRTEQGDSAMYLCSSSSGGQLKTGELFFGEGSRLTVL.

The rearrangement uses TRBV5-1 and TRBJ1-1, with TRBD1 as a possible D gene (5 bases). Germline loops: CDR1 SGHRS, CDR2 YFSETQ. The V end was cut by 4 bases, the J end by 0 bases, with 13 bases between. The CDR3 runs 15 residues. Here the CDR3 reads CASSPVTEMNTEAFF. CDR3 nucleotide sequence: TGCGCCAGCAGCCCAGTGACAGAGATGAACACTGAAGCTTTCTTT.

This rearrangement joins TRBV6-5 to TRBJ1-2, with TRBD1 identical over 11 bases. Losses at the gene ends were 0 bases for V and 4 bases for J; bases not matched to a gene: 1. Germline assignment: CDR1 MNHEY and CDR2 SVGAGI. This CDR3 has 15 residues. The CDR3 DNA sequence: TGTGCCAGCAGTTACTCCGGGACAGGGGGCTATGGCTACACCTTC. It specifies CASSYSGTGGYGYTF.

CDR3 loop: CASSVDSGGRETQYF. CDR3 bases: TGTGCCAGCAGCGTAGACAGCGGGGGACGGGAGACCCAGTACTTC. The gene calls are TRBV9 and TRBJ2-5; 8 bases fit TRBD2. This CDR3 has 15 residues. CDR1 and CDR2 (germline): SGDLS, YYNGEE. J gave up 5 bases and V 0 bases, and 6 bases lay outside the gene matches.

The chain uses TRBV9 and TRBJ2-2; 7 bases are a match to TRBD1. The V and J ends lost 5 bases and 0 bases, in that order; junction bases with no gene match: 4. Per the germline V gene, CDR1 is SGDLS and CDR2 is YYNGEE. The CDR3 totals 15 residues. CDR3: CASSRQGANTGELFF. In nucleotides, the CDR3 is TGTGCCAGCAGTCGACAGGGTGCGAACACCGGGGAGCTGTTTTTT.

V is TRBV9 and J is TRBJ1-1, with D unresolved. The germline V gene has CDR1 SGDLS and CDR2 YYNGEE. V was trimmed by 4 bases and J by 3 bases, leaving 13 bases between them. The CDR3 has 14 amino acids. CDR3 sequence reads: CASSPPNRDTEAFF. DNA for the CDR3: TGTGCCAGCAGCCCCCCCAACCGGGACACTGAAGCTTTCTTT.

The rearrangement uses TRBV7-9 and TRBJ2-1, with D possibly matching TRBD2 (6 bases). V was clipped by 0 bases and J by 12 bases, with 12 bases between them. Germline V gene sequence: CDR1 SEHNR, CDR2 FQNEAQ (reference sequence). The CDR3 sequence is 13 residues long. The CDR3 bases are TGTGCCAGCAGCTTAGCGCGGGATGACGCGCAGTTCTTC. Residues: CASSLARDDAQFF.

The CDR3 bases are TGTGCCACCAGCGGCCGAATGCAGGGTTTGGGAGAGACCCAGTACTTC. Translating it yields CATSGRMQGLGETQYF. The chain has TRBV15 and TRBJ2-5; D may be TRBD1 (5 bases). Germline V lookup: CDR1 LNHNV, CDR2 YYDKDF (reference sequence). The V gene lost 5 bases and the J gene lost 4 bases, with 20 bases spanning the gap. The CDR3 runs 16 residues.

This sequence joins TRBV10-3 and TRBJ2-5; 9 bases are a match to TRBD2. Germline V gives CDR1 ENHRY, CDR2 SYGVKD. V trimming: 3 bases; J trimming: 1 base; junction bases outside the gene matches: 6. The CDR3 sequence is 16 residues long. The CDR3 nucleotides are TGTGCCATCAGTGAAGCAAGCGGGAGGACCCAAGAGACCCAGTACTTC. Protein: CAISEASGRTQETQYF.

The CDR3 coding sequence is TGTGCCATCAGTGCGCAGGGGACCAATCAGCCCCAGCATTTT. Translation: CAISAQGTNQPQHF. The rearrangement uses TRBV10-3 and TRBJ1-5, with D possibly being TRBD1 (6 bases). Per germline, CDR1 ENHRY and CDR2 SYGVKD. Trimming removed 4 bases at V and 3 bases at J, with 10 bases between. This CDR3 comprises 14 residues.

The chain couples TRBV18 to TRBJ1-1, with TRBD1 identical over 7 bases. CDR3 size: 15 residues. V lost 0 bases and J lost 7; bases outside the gene matches: 8. CDR1 and CDR2 (germline): KGHSH, LQKENI. The DNA for the CDR3 is TGTGCCAGCTCACCACCCTGGACAGGTCCCGGTGAAGCTTTCTTT. It translates to CASSPPWTGPGEAFF.

The gene calls are TRBV18 and TRBJ2-5; 8 positions match TRBD1. The J call could be wrong; TRBJ2-7 is a better fit for the DNA end. CDR1 and CDR2 from the germline V gene are KGHSH and LQKENI. CDR3 length: 15 residues. CDR3 protein: CASSRSGQGNYEQYF. For the CDR3, the DNA is TGTGCCAGCTCACGTTCCGGACAGGGCAACTACGAGCAGTACTTC.

This clone was recorded a few times. This rearrangement joins TRBV11-2 to TRBJ2-7; 8 positions match TRBD2. The V gene end was trimmed by 7 bases and the J gene end by 6 bases; junction bases not matched to a gene: 8. There are 13 residues in the CDR3. Germline CDR1 SGHAT, CDR2 FQNNGV. The CDR3 DNA sequence: TGTGCCAGCACCCGACTAGCGAGCGCCGAGCAGTACTTC. Its protein product is CASTRLASAEQYF.

The rearrangement uses TRBV6-6 and TRBJ1-5, with D maybe TRBD1 (5 bases). The CDR3 totals 15 residues. The germline V gene has CDR1 MNHNY and CDR2 SVGAGI (reference sequence). V was pared by 6 bases and J by 4 bases, with 16 bases between. CDR3 sequence (DNA): TGTGCCAGCAGCCTTCCAGGCGGGGGGAATCAGCCCCAGCATTTT. This translates into CASSLPGGGNQPQHF.

The chain's CDR3 is CAISGQGESDTQYF. CDR3 coding DNA: TGTGCCATCAGTGGACAGGGTGAATCAGATACGCAGTATTTT. The V call is TRBV10-3, the J call TRBJ2-3; 7 bases line up with TRBD1. The CDR3 extends over 14 amino acids. CDR1 is ENHRY and CDR2 is SYGVKD in the germline V gene. Germline trimming cut 4 bases from V and 4 bases from J; bases unmatched to any gene: 5.